One TCR beta chain is described in this entry. These data belong to a study of early stage breast cancer tumors. The CDR3 consists of 16 residues. The germline gives CDR1 SGHKS, CDR2 YYEKEE (reference sequence). Trimming at V came to 0 bases and at J to 2 bases, leaving 7 bases not matched to a gene. Blood replicates held 0.5 ug DNA, tumor or normal breast approximately 1.5 ug, two each. Profiling relied on immunoSEQ multiplex PCR, and the TCRdb table lists in-frame clones only, not all of them. The sample shows roughly 49,000 clones, approximately 78% of them seen only once. The chain links TRBV5-5 to TRBJ2-7, with 8 bases aligning to TRBD1. The TCR was taken from a person in their 40s with breast cancer. What was sequenced was blood. The CDR3 reads CASSLGRGQVAYEQYF. CDR3 DNA sequence: TGTGCCAGCAGCTTGGGGCGGGGACAGGTCGCCTACGAGCAGTACTTC.